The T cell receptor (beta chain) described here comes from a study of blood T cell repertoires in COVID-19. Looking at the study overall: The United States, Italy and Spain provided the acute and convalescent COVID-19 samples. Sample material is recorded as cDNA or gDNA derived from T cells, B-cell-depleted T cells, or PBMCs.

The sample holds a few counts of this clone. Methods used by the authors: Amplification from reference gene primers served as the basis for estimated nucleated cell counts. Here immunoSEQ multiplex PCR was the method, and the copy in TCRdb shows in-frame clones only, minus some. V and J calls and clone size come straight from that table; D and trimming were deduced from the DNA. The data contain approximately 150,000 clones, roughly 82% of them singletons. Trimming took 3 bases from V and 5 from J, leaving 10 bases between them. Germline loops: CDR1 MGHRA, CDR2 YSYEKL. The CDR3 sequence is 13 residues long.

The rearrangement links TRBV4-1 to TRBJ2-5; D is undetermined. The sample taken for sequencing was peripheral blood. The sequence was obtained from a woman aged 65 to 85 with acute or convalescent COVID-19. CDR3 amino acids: CASSQAPWETQYF. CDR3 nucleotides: TGCGCCAGCAGCCAGGCCCCATGGGAGACCCAGTACTTC.